What follows are 10 T cell receptor beta chains derived from one specimen sequenced in a study of Ad26.COV2.S vaccination and SARS-CoV-2 variants. TCRdb's table, derived via immunoSEQ multiplex PCR, lists solely in-frame clones and lacks some. The table records about 680,000 clones, about 90% of them present only once. Treatment meaning: roughly 19 received Ad26.COV2.S at low or high dose, single or two shots; roughly five received placebo; per-sample allocation not given. Following the first vaccine or placebo injection, samples were taken on day 63. Sequencing was performed on peripheral blood, taken in a trial of Ad26.COV2.S vaccine versus placebo. The receptor set was obtained from a person aged 18-65 years who received the Ad26.COV2.S COVID-19 vaccine or a placebo.

A single count supports this clone. CDR3 loop: CASTNARTTQETQYF. Here the CDR3 DNA reads TGTGCCAGCACCAACGCACGGACAACACAAGAGACCCAGTACTTC. The rearrangement links TRBV7-9 to TRBJ2-5; D might be TRBD1 (5 bases). Trimming left V 7 bases short and J 2 bases short, with 17 bases between. From germline, CDR1 is SEHNR and CDR2 FQNEAQ (reference sequence). The CDR3 runs 15 residues.

The chain links TRBV4-2 to TRBJ1-2; no reliable D call. V was shortened by 4 bases and J by 5 bases, with 8 bases between the two germline ends. Germline V gives CDR1 LGHNA, CDR2 YNFKEQ. This CDR3 is 12 amino acids long. CDR3 sequence: CASSPQGYGYTF. The CDR3 nucleotides are TGTGCCAGCAGCCCCCAAGGATATGGCTACACCTTC.

The V gene is TRBV3-1 (or the pseudogene TRBV3-2), the J gene TRBJ2-7; 11 positions agree with TRBD2. The V segment lost 2 bases and the J segment 4 bases; nucleotides outside the gene matches: 4. Germline values: CDR1 LGHDT, CDR2 YNNKEL (reference sequence). The CDR3 is 15 amino acids. CDR3 sequence reads: CASSQLGTSGYEQYF. CDR3 coding DNA: TGTGCCAGCAGCCAACTCGGGACTAGCGGTTACGAGCAGTACTTC.

The V call is TRBV11-2, the J call TRBJ2-7; 9 positions agree with TRBD1. The J segment lost 6 bases and the V segment lost 5 bases, leaving 5 bases of the junction unmatched. CDR3 length: 13 residues. CDR1 and CDR2 (germline): SGHAT, FQNNGV. CDR3 region: CASSTRDRVEQYF. CDR3 in DNA: TGTGCCAGCAGCACTCGGGACAGGGTCGAGCAGTACTTC.

This chain joins TRBV27 and TRBJ2-6, with a tentative D call TRBD2 (6 bases). Germline CDR1 and CDR2: MNHEY and SMNVEV (reference sequence). Trimming cost V 6 bases and J 2 bases, with 11 bases left between them. The CDR3 runs to 15 residues. The CDR3 loop reads CASRDGSAGANVLTF. The CDR3 DNA reads TGTGCCAGCAGGGACGGGAGCGCTGGGGCCAACGTCCTGACTTTC.

The chain employs TRBV5-6 and TRBJ2-3; maybe TRBD2 (5 bases). CDR3 size: 15 residues. The V end lost 2 bases, the J end lost 0 bases, and 10 bases lay between the germline ends. CDR1 is SGHDT, CDR2 YYEEEE, per germline. The CDR3 is CASSFPGKSTDTQYF. The CDR3 coding sequence is TGTGCCAGCAGCTTTCCGGGGAAGAGCACAGATACGCAGTATTTT. The full variable domain, completed using reference TRBV5-6 and TRBJ2-3, is DAGVTQSPTHLIKTRGQQVTLRCSPKSGHDTVSWYQQALGQGPQFIFQYYEEEERQRGNFPDRFSGHQFPNYSSELNVNALLLGDSALYLCASSFPGKSTDTQYFGPGTRLTVL.

The chain couples TRBV19 to TRBJ2-7; weak D call: TRBD1 (5 bases). Germline CDR1 reads LNHDA; CDR2 reads SQIVND (reference sequence). This CDR3 is built from 13 residues. V was trimmed by 4 bases and J by 5 bases, leaving 12 bases between them. Here the CDR3 reads CASSKGLVDEQYF. In nucleotides, the CDR3 is TGTGCCAGTAGTAAGGGGCTCGTCGACGAGCAGTACTTC.

The genes are TRBV3-1 (or the pseudogene TRBV3-2) and TRBJ2-5; 9 positions match TRBD2. The ends lost 4 bases at V and 2 bases at J; junction bases unmatched: 2. CDR1 is LGHDT and CDR2 is YNNKEL in the germline V gene (reference sequence). The CDR3 loop spans 14 amino acids. CDR3 bases: TGTGCCAGCAGCCGGGGACTAGCACAAGAGACCCAGTACTTC. It encodes CASSRGLAQETQYF.

The V call is TRBV5-4, the J call TRBJ2-7; D may correspond to TRBD1 or TRBD2 (6 bases each). Trimming removed 0 bases from V and 5 bases from J, with 12 bases in between. Germline values: CDR1 SGHNT, CDR2 YYREEE (reference sequence). This CDR3 contains 14 residues. DNA of the CDR3: TGTGCCAGCAGCTTGGGGGCAGGGGAGGACGAGCAGTACTTC. Protein: CASSLGAGEDEQYF.

The CDR3 loop is CASSLYLGQGIHEQYF. CDR3 DNA sequence: TGTGCCAGCAGTTTATATCTGGGACAGGGGATTCACGAGCAGTACTTC. V and J are TRBV27 and TRBJ2-7, with TRBD1 matching 10 bases. The germline V gene encodes CDR1 MNHEY and CDR2 SMNVEV (reference sequence). The trim removed 1 base at V and 5 bases at J, leaving 8 bases unmatched. The CDR3 extends over 16 amino acids.